The 31 T cell receptor beta chains listed next were all sequenced from one sample in a study of control samples from healthy donors and cancer patients. TCRdb keeps only in-frame clones here, not all; method: immunoSEQ multiplex PCR. Here the sample spans about 75,000 clones, more than 75% being singletons. The sample was blood. The receptors derive from a man aged 45-65 years in good health.

This chain connects TRBV20-1 to TRBJ2-5, with 9 bases matching TRBD2. The germline gives CDR1 DFQATT, CDR2 SNEGSKA (reference sequence). The CDR3 is made up of 14 amino acids. J lost 3 bases, V lost 3 bases, and 5 bases had no gene match. The CDR3 nucleotides read TGCAGTGCTAGTAAGGCTAGCGGGAAAGAGACCCAGTACTTC. This encodes CSASKASGKETQYF.

The chain recombines TRBV7-9 with TRBJ2-5; the D is unclear. Trimming took off 1 base at V and 5 bases at J, with 11 bases between the two ends. Germline V gene lookup returns CDR1 SEHNR and CDR2 FQNEAQ (reference sequence). The CDR3 totals 14 residues. The DNA of the CDR3 is TGTGCCAGCAGCTTAGTTACCTTTGACGAGACCCAGTACTTC. This codes for CASSLVTFDETQYF.

The chain carries TRBV15 and TRBJ2-3; 8 nucleotides line up with TRBD2. J was trimmed by 4 bases and V by 1 base; bases with no gene match: 13. CDR3 length: 18 amino acids. Germline values: CDR1 LNHNV, CDR2 YYDKDF (reference sequence). Here the CDR3 reads CATSRGLASGSTPDTQYF. CDR3 bases: TGTGCCACCAGCAGAGGACTAGCGAGCGGGAGTACCCCAGATACGCAGTATTTT. Full variable domain (outside the CDR3, taken from reference TRBV15 and TRBJ2-3): DAMVIQNPRYQVTQFGKPVTLSCSQTLNHNVMYWYQQKSSQAPKLLFHYYDKDFNNEADTPDNFQSRRPNTSFCFLDIRSPGLGDTAMYLCATSRGLASGSTPDTQYFGPGTRLTVL.

V usage is TRBV18 and J usage is TRBJ2-5; 9 bases line up with TRBD1. Trimming took 6 bases from V and 4 from J; bases not matched to a gene: 3. The germline V gene encodes CDR1 KGHSH and CDR2 LQKENI. This CDR3 has 13 residues. The CDR3 sequence is CASSQGQGETQYF. In DNA form, the CDR3 reads TGTGCCAGCTCCCAGGGACAGGGAGAGACCCAGTACTTC.

J is TRBJ2-5 and V is TRBV11-3; D is undetermined. Germline CDR1 SGHNT, CDR2 YENEEA. Trimming took off 0 bases at V and 1 base at J, with 6 bases between the two ends. This CDR3 is built from 14 residues. CDR3 amino acids: CASSLDSFQETQYF. The CDR3 region has the DNA TGTGCCAGCAGCTTAGATAGCTTCCAAGAGACCCAGTACTTC.

The chain carries TRBV5-1 and TRBJ2-3; 7 nucleotides agree with TRBD2. CDR1 is SGHRS, CDR2 YFSETQ, per germline. The length of the CDR3 is 15 residues. The V segment lost 5 bases and the J segment 1 base; nucleotides outside the gene matches: 7. The CDR3 here is CASRRDAGGTDTQYF. CDR3 nucleotide sequence: TGCGCCAGCAGGAGAGACGCGGGAGGCACAGATACGCAGTATTTT.

This clone was observed at least ten times. The rearrangement links TRBV4-2 to TRBJ1-6, with 7 bases matching TRBD1. Germline CDR1 reads LGHNA; CDR2 reads YNFKEQ. V lost 3 bases, J lost 8 bases, and 13 bases stayed unmatched. The CDR3 extends over 17 amino acids. Here the CDR3 reads CASSQSNRGPRDSPLHF. CDR3 coding DNA: TGTGCCAGCAGCCAGTCGAACAGGGGCCCCCGCGATTCACCCCTCCACTTT.

This rearrangement joins TRBV29-1 to TRBJ2-7; D remains unclear. Trimming shortened V by 4 bases and J by 2 bases, and 18 bases separated the two germline ends. The germline CDR1 and CDR2 sequences are SQVTM and ANQGSEA. The CDR3 loop spans 15 amino acids. This CDR3 is CSVGLWRPGTYEQYF. CDR3 sequence (DNA): TGCAGCGTTGGCCTGTGGCGTCCCGGAACCTACGAGCAGTACTTC.

V is TRBV28 and J is TRBJ1-2; D call uncertain. CDR3 length: 12 residues. Germline lookup yields CDR1 MDHEN and CDR2 SYDVKM. The V gene lost 10 bases and the J gene lost 4 bases, with 13 bases spanning the gap. The CDR3 here is CATRNPFYGYTF. DNA for the CDR3: TGTGCCACCCGAAACCCTTTCTATGGCTACACCTTC.

The rearrangement links TRBV29-1 to TRBJ2-2; 9 bases agree with TRBD1. Germline lookup yields CDR1 SQVTM and CDR2 ANQGSEA. Losses at the gene ends were 6 bases for V and 1 base for J; bases not matched to a gene: 9. The CDR3 has 16 residues. This CDR3 is CSVLGQGLGNTGELFF. CDR3 DNA sequence: TGCAGCGTCCTGGGACAGGGTTTAGGGAACACCGGGGAGCTGTTTTTT.

This clone was counted only a few times. The chain joins TRBV15 to TRBJ2-3, with 10 nucleotides matching TRBD2. The CDR3 covers 18 residues. Trimming removed 1 base from V and 2 bases from J; junction bases left unmatched: 9. Germline CDR1 LNHNV, CDR2 YYDKDF (reference sequence). The CDR3 region has the DNA TGTGCCACCAGCAGAGGCATCCTAGCGGGAGTTAACACAGATACGCAGTATTTT. Protein: CATSRGILAGVNTDTQYF.

This sequence joins TRBV7-2 and TRBJ2-1; TRBD2 matches at 7 bases. J lost 1 base, V lost 5 bases, and 8 bases had no gene match. This CDR3 comprises 16 residues. Germline V gene lookup returns CDR1 SGHTA and CDR2 FQGNSA. The CDR3 sequence: CASSGAAGVSYNEQFF. The CDR3, as DNA: TGTGCCAGCAGCGGCGCGGCGGGAGTGTCCTACAATGAGCAGTTCTTC.

The V gene is TRBV3-1 (or the pseudogene TRBV3-2), the J gene TRBJ2-5, with 7 nucleotides matching TRBD1. Germline CDR1 and CDR2: LGHDT and YNNKEL (reference sequence). CDR3 length: 19 amino acids. The J segment lost 5 bases and the V segment lost 0 bases, leaving 18 bases of the junction unmatched. The CDR3 DNA sequence: TGTGCCAGCAGCCAAGATACCCCACAGGGGCTCGTTTTAAGGGAGACCCAGTACTTC. The encoded protein is CASSQDTPQGLVLRETQYF.

This chain links TRBV30 with TRBJ2-5; the D is unclear. This CDR3 is built from 12 residues. Germline CDR1 reads GTSNPN; CDR2 reads SVGIG (reference sequence). Trimming took 2 bases from V and 6 from J, leaving 10 bases between them. CDR3 loop: CAWSQIGKTQYF. The CDR3 DNA reads as TGTGCCTGGAGTCAAATTGGAAAGACCCAGTACTTC.

The rearrangement joins TRBV12-3 or TRBV12-4 to TRBJ2-6; perhaps TRBD1 as D (5 bases). This CDR3 has 12 residues. V was cut by 6 bases and J by 9 bases, with 9 bases left in between. The CDR3 region has the DNA TGTGCCAGCAGGGGGCAGGGCAACGTCCTGACTTTC. It is translated as CASRGQGNVLTF.

The chain links TRBV21-1 to TRBJ2-4; the D call TRBD2 from the table was never checked on the DNA. TRBV21-1 counts as a pseudogene. The CDR3 covers 15 residues. The CDR3 loop is CASSKGGGAKNIQYF. CDR3 nucleotides: TGTGCCAGCAGCAAAGGGGGGGGGGCCAAAAACATTCAGTACTTC.

This clone was found a few times. The gene calls are TRBV6-5 and TRBJ2-4; D is possibly TRBD1 (6 bases). Looked up from germline, CDR1 is MNHEY and CDR2 is SVGAGI. The V and J ends lost 2 bases and 1 base respectively, with 12 bases between them. This CDR3 is 16 amino acids long. The CDR3 loop reads CASSYGQGWAKNIQYF. The CDR3 coding sequence is TGTGCCAGCAGTTACGGGCAGGGGTGGGCCAAAAACATTCAGTACTTC.

V is TRBV5-1 and J is TRBJ2-7, with a tentative D call TRBD1 (5 bases). Germline CDR1 SGHRS, CDR2 YFSETQ. The germline V and J ends were trimmed by 0 bases and 3 bases, with 7 bases remaining between them. This CDR3 comprises 13 residues. As DNA, the CDR3 is TGCGCCAGCAGCTTGGCTCAGGGCTACGAGCAGTACTTC. This encodes CASSLAQGYEQYF.

Regarding this clone: Just one base apart from a much larger clone, this may be a read error. At the DNA level, this CDR3 is encoded by other sequences in the same sample as well. The rearrangement uses TRBV9 and TRBJ2-7; TRBD2 matches 8 bases. This CDR3 region has 14 residues. V shed 4 bases and J 7 bases; nucleotides not matched to a gene: 10. Germline lookup yields CDR1 SGDLS and CDR2 YYNGEE. The CDR3 reads CASSPAGVPHEQYF. CDR3 DNA sequence: TGTGCCAGCAGCCCAGCGGGAGTACCTCATGAGCAGTACTTC.

The rearrangement joins TRBV24-1 to TRBJ1-5; D unclear. This CDR3 has 16 amino acids. Trimming pared 4 bases from V and 0 bases from J, leaving 12 bases between. Per germline, CDR1 KGHDR and CDR2 SFDVKD. CDR3 loop: CATSEDPGPSNQPQHF. The CDR3 region has the DNA TGTGCCACCAGTGAGGACCCAGGACCTAGCAATCAGCCCCAGCATTTT.

This clone came up once. CDR3: CASSHGDSEVGNEKLFF. The CDR3 DNA sequence: TGCGCCAGCAGCCATGGGGACTCCGAGGTCGGGAATGAAAAACTGTTTTTT. The chain couples TRBV4-3 to TRBJ1-4; D might be TRBD1 (5 bases). The ends were cut back, 3 bases at V and 5 bases at J, with 19 bases in the middle. Germline CDR1 is LGHNA and CDR2 is YSLEER. The CDR3 length is 17 residues.

V gene TRBV12-3 or TRBV12-4 combines with J gene TRBJ1-1; D ambiguous. The CDR3 covers 12 residues. V was trimmed by 3 bases and J by 8 bases, leaving 10 bases between them. CDR3 sequence reads: CASSLNSLEAFF. CDR3 coding DNA: TGTGCCAGCAGTTTGAATTCGTTGGAAGCTTTCTTT.

This clone appeared once. The chain uses TRBV2 and TRBJ2-6; no definite D call. This CDR3 has 15 amino acids. The V end was cut by 1 base, the J end by 0 bases, with 4 bases between. CDR1 is SNHLY, CDR2 FYNNEI, per germline. CDR3 nucleotides: TGTGCCAGCAGTGAAGTAAGCTCTGGGGCCAACGTCCTGACTTTC. Residues: CASSEVSSGANVLTF.

The CDR3 loop reads CASSGGGQREKLFF. The CDR3 nucleotides read TGTGCCAGCAGTGGGGGGGGGCAAAGGGAAAAACTGTTTTTT. The gene calls are TRBV28 and TRBJ1-4, with D possibly matching TRBD1 (6 bases). The CDR3 runs to 14 residues. Germline V gene data show CDR1 as MDHEN and CDR2 as SYDVKM. V was cut by 5 bases and J by 8 bases, with 15 bases left in between.

Regarding this clone: The same CDR3 arises from other DNA sequences in this sample as well. The J gene is TRBJ1-5, the V gene TRBV7-9; unclear D gene. Per germline, CDR1 SEHNR and CDR2 FQNEAQ (reference sequence). V was trimmed by 1 base and J by 3 bases, leaving 4 bases between them. This CDR3 has 13 residues. The CDR3 region has the DNA TGTGCCAGCAGCTTAGGAGCCAATCAGCCCCAGCATTTT. Translation gives CASSLGANQPQHF.

The J gene is TRBJ1-5, the V gene TRBV19; no clear D gene. The V gene's germline CDR1 is LNHDA and CDR2 SQIVND (reference sequence). This CDR3 has 15 residues. V was pared by 3 bases and J by 3 bases, with 12 bases between. The DNA of the CDR3 is TGTGCCAGTAGTATTGGGGTTATCATCAATCAGCCCCAGCATTTT. Translated, it gives CASSIGVIINQPQHF. Based on the CDR3 plus reference TRBV19 and TRBJ1-5, the full variable domain is DGGITQSPKYLFRKEGQNVTLSCEQNLNHDAMYWYRQDPGQGLRLIYYSQIVNDFQKGDIAEGYSVSREKKESFPLTVTSAQKNPTAFYLCASSIGVIINQPQHFGDGTRLSIL.

The sample holds one count of this clone. The genes are TRBV30 and TRBJ1-1; 9 nucleotides line up with TRBD1. The V gene end was trimmed by 4 bases and the J gene end by 5 bases; junction bases not matched to a gene: 5. The CDR3 covers 13 residues. Germline-derived CDR1 and CDR2 are GTSNPN and SVGIG (reference sequence). The CDR3 reads CAWTTGGGTEAFF. The CDR3 DNA reads TGTGCCTGGACGACAGGGGGAGGTACTGAAGCTTTCTTT.

V usage is TRBV21-1 and J usage is TRBJ2-7; TRBD2 is the table's D call, not checked against the DNA. TRBV21-1 is designated a pseudogene. This CDR3 spans 15 amino acids. The CDR3 loop reads CASSKVHPRGYEQYF. The CDR3 coding sequence is TGTGCCAGCAGCAAAGTTCACCCCAGAGGATACGAGCAGTACTTC.

The rearrangement uses TRBV27 and TRBJ2-2; D is uncertain. The CDR3 runs to 13 residues. Germline CDR1 and CDR2: MNHEY and SMNVEV (reference sequence). Between the trimmed V and J ends, which lost 6 bases and 1 base, there was a span of 6 bases. CDR3 residues: CASRVQNTGELFF. The DNA of the CDR3 is TGTGCCAGCAGGGTACAGAACACCGGGGAGCTGTTTTTT.

The chain has TRBV5-1 and TRBJ2-7, with D possibly TRBD1 on 5 matching bases. The V and J ends lost 2 bases and 1 base respectively, with 10 bases between them. This CDR3 has 14 residues. From germline, CDR1 is SGHRS and CDR2 YFSETQ. DNA for the CDR3: TGCGCCAGCAGCTTTAGGACACAATCCTACGAGCAGTACTTC. Amino acid sequence: CASSFRTQSYEQYF.

V and J are TRBV24-1 and TRBJ2-5; D uncertain. Trimming stripped 3 bases from V and 3 bases from J, with 4 bases between. There are 12 residues in the CDR3. CDR1 KGHDR and CDR2 SFDVKD come from the germline V gene. CDR3 sequence reads: CATSDEKETQYF. The CDR3 nucleotides read TGTGCCACCAGTGATGAGAAAGAGACCCAGTACTTC.